Below are 8 T cell receptor beta chains sequenced from a single sample in a study of T-cell reconstitution after alpha-beta-depleted transplantation in children. TCRbeta library preparation incorporated unique molecular identifiers. Using its own MiXCR run on the PCR reads, TCRdb lists one record per CDR3 protein. The sample contains 300,000 or so distinct CDR3 sequences, around 25% of which appear only once. Sequencing used PBMCs, mostly from graft donor cells, obtained 180 days after TCRalphabeta/CD19-depleted stem cell transplant. The source of these receptors is a male patient younger than 18 who had a stem cell transplant for acute lymphoblastic leukemia, so the T cells may come from the graft donor.

This clonotype has a handful of counts. The chain joins TRBV2 to TRBJ2-1; D is possibly TRBD1 (5 bases). Trimming took off 7 bases at V and 7 bases at J, with 17 bases between the two ends. The CDR3 runs to 14 residues. The V gene's germline CDR1 is SNHLY and CDR2 FYNNEI. The CDR3 spells CASNGMQGRNEQFF. The DNA for the CDR3 is TGTGCCAGCAACGGAATGCAGGGCAGAAATGAGCAGTTCTTC.

The V and J genes are TRBV19 and TRBJ1-5; D possibly corresponds to TRBD1 (5 bases). Germline V gene lookup returns CDR1 LNHDA and CDR2 SQIVND (reference sequence). Trimming removed 9 bases from V and 3 bases from J, with 18 bases in between. There are 15 residues in the CDR3. CDR3 region: CASTLGWGYNQPQHF. The DNA for the CDR3 is TGTGCCAGCACTCTTGGGTGGGGGTACAATCAGCCCCAGCATTTT.

The rearrangement joins TRBV20-1 to TRBJ2-3; the D gene is possibly TRBD2 (6 bases). V dropped 5 bases and J dropped 1 base, with 10 bases sitting between them. The CDR3 consists of 13 residues. In germline, CDR1 is DFQATT, CDR2 SNEGSKA (reference sequence). The CDR3 DNA reads TGCAGTGCTCTCATAGCGGGCACAGATACGCAGTATTTT. Protein product: CSALIAGTDTQYF.

The chain combines TRBV5-1 with TRBJ2-1, with TRBD2 matching 13 bases. This CDR3 region has 15 residues. CDR1 is SGHRS, CDR2 YFSETQ, per germline. The trim removed 4 bases at V and 9 bases at J, leaving 7 bases unmatched. The CDR3: CASSVTSGRVLEQFF. The CDR3 nucleotides are TGCGCCAGCAGCGTAACTAGCGGGAGGGTGCTTGAGCAGTTCTTC.

The rearrangement uses TRBV4-1 and TRBJ2-2; possibly TRBD2 for D (5 bases). Germline V gene sequence: CDR1 MGHRA, CDR2 YSYEKL. V shed 6 bases and J shed 9 bases, with 17 bases lying between them. The CDR3 has 14 residues. CDR3 DNA: TGCGCCAGCAGTCTCAAGGTTAGCGCGAGGGAGCTGTTTTTT. Its translation: CASSLKVSARELFF.

This rearrangement joins TRBV12-3 or TRBV12-4 to TRBJ2-7, with D possibly being TRBD1 (6 bases). V gave up 6 bases and J gave up 3 bases, with 9 bases separating them. This CDR3 contains 12 residues. CDR3 DNA: TGTGCCAGCAGCGGGACACTCTACGAGCAGTACTTC. This gives the protein CASSGTLYEQYF.

Regarding this clonotype: This may be a read error: a much more frequent sequence differs by one nucleotide. No conserved phenylalanine or tryptophan ends this CDR3, so it is likely a read error. This chain connects TRBV12-3 or TRBV12-4 to TRBJ2-1; 11 bases are shared with TRBD2. This CDR3 is 16 amino acids long. Trimming removed 2 bases from V and 8 bases from J; junction bases left unmatched: 8. Here the CDR3 reads CASSLRELAGGHEQFL. The CDR3 bases are TGTGCCAGCAGTTTAAGGGAGCTAGCGGGAGGCCATGAGCAGTTCTTA.

The gene calls are TRBV7-6 and TRBJ2-1, with D tentatively TRBD1 or TRBD2 (6 bases each). The V end was cut by 2 bases, the J end by 7 bases, with 21 bases between. In germline, CDR1 is SGHVS, CDR2 FNYEAQ. This CDR3 comprises 17 residues. The CDR3 DNA follows: TGTGCCAGCAGCTTATGGGGGGATGCTATTAGGGGGAATGAGCAGTTCTTC. As protein: CASSLWGDAIRGNEQFF. Combining the CDR3 with reference TRBV7-6 and TRBJ2-1 gives the whole variable domain GAGVSQSPRYKVTKRGQDVALRCDPISGHVSLYWYRQALGQGPEFLTYFNYEAQQDKSGLPNDRFSAERPEGSISTLTIQRTEQRDSAMYRCASSLWGDAIRGNEQFFGPGTRLTVL.